Below are 27 T cell receptor beta chains sequenced from a single sample in a study of blood T cell repertoires in COVID-19 (dated by TCRdb to about 2020). The library was prepared using the immunoSEQ multiplex PCR assay. TCRdb obtained this table from immuneACCESS and retained in-frame rearrangements with V and J assigned. These tables miss some clones; where compared with another copy, unresolved V genes account for less than half of the shortfall, and the remainder is unexplained. This sample holds 130,000 to 150,000 clones; about 80% were observed only once. 7% to 10% of the sample is held by the ten biggest clonotypes. Sequenced input: PBMCs or T cells enriched from blood (not recorded which). Source of these receptors: a man aged 45-60 years who had recovered from COVID-19.

This chain uses TRBV4-3 with TRBJ2-2; 10 nucleotides align to TRBD1. The trim removed 3 bases at V and 7 bases at J, leaving 8 bases unmatched. Germline CDR1 and CDR2: LGHNA and YSLEER. The CDR3 extends over 16 amino acids. CDR3: CASSQGDRGQFGELFF. CDR3 bases: TGCGCCAGCAGCCAGGGAGACAGGGGGCAGTTCGGGGAGCTGTTTTTT.

V gene TRBV4-2 combines with J gene TRBJ2-5, with D possibly matching TRBD1 (6 bases). The CDR3 length is 15 residues. Germline V gene sequence: CDR1 LGHNA, CDR2 YNFKEQ. V gave up 0 bases and J gave up 7 bases, with 15 bases separating them. The DNA for the CDR3 is TGTGCCAGCAGCCAAGAAGGGGACACCACGGCGACCCAGTACTTC. Translating gives CASSQEGDTTATQYF.

The chain uses TRBV7-2 and TRBJ2-2; D perhaps matches TRBD1 (5 bases). Per germline, CDR1 SGHTA and CDR2 FQGNSA. V was shortened by 3 bases and J by 6 bases, with 8 bases between the two germline ends. The CDR3 has 13 amino acids. Here the CDR3 DNA reads TGTGCCAGCAGCTTCCAGGGTTCCGGGGAGCTGTTTTTT. Its protein product is CASSFQGSGELFF.

This clone was seen only a few times. The chain links TRBV7-9 to TRBJ1-2, with 7 bases matching TRBD1. Per the germline V gene, CDR1 is SEHNR and CDR2 is FQNEAQ (reference sequence). This CDR3 contains 13 residues. The junction had 6 bases not matched to a gene; V was cut back by 3 bases and J by 8 bases. The CDR3 sequence: CASSFGQGEGYTF. CDR3 bases: TGTGCCAGCAGCTTCGGGCAGGGGGAGGGCTACACCTTC.

This chain links TRBV11-1 with TRBJ2-7; D remains ambiguous. The V gene's germline CDR1 is SGHAT and CDR2 FQDESV (reference sequence). Trimming removed 5 bases from V and 1 base from J, with 9 bases in between. CDR3 size: 13 residues. CDR3 coding DNA: TGTGCCAGCAGCCCAAGACTGTCCTACGAGCAGTACTTC. It specifies CASSPRLSYEQYF.

This clone was counted a single time. The V call is TRBV6-5, the J call TRBJ2-7; possibly TRBD1 for D (5 bases). Germline V gives CDR1 MNHEY, CDR2 SVGAGI. With 6 bases removed from V and 2 bases from J, the gap between germline ends came to 17 bases. The CDR3 extends over 15 amino acids. In DNA, the CDR3 is TGTGCCAGCAGACAGATGACAGCAGCCCCCTACGAGCAGTACTTC. Translation: CASRQMTAAPYEQYF.

The chain joins TRBV5-6 to TRBJ2-7, with 11 bases fitting TRBD1. Germline values: CDR1 SGHDT, CDR2 YYEEEE. Germline trimming cut 3 bases from V and 2 bases from J; bases unmatched to any gene: 1. This CDR3 region has 14 residues. This chain's CDR3 is CASSWGQGAYEQYF. The CDR3 coding sequence is TGTGCCAGCAGCTGGGGACAGGGGGCCTACGAGCAGTACTTC.

This clone was observed a single time. The J gene is TRBJ1-5, the V gene TRBV6-5; D unresolved. The germline CDR1 and CDR2 sequences are MNHEY and SVGAGI. This CDR3 comprises 12 residues. V lost 0 bases and J 10 bases, leaving 7 bases between the germline ends. In nucleotides, the CDR3 is TGTGCCAGCAGTTACTCGGAGCGTCCCCAGCATTTT. Amino acids: CASSYSERPQHF.

The V gene is TRBV12-5, the J gene TRBJ1-5; TRBD1 aligns across 8 bases. The V gene's germline CDR1 is LGHNT and CDR2 FRNRAP. The CDR3 extends over 14 amino acids. Germline trimming cut 8 bases from V and 6 bases from J; bases unmatched to any gene: 9. The CDR3 protein is CASSLTGEGQPQHF. The CDR3 DNA is TGTGCTAGTTCCCTGACAGGGGAGGGTCAGCCCCAGCATTTT.

This clone was observed many times. The J gene is TRBJ1-5, the V gene TRBV30; 8 positions match TRBD1. There are 16 residues in the CDR3. The V and J ends lost 3 bases and 0 bases, in that order; junction bases with no gene match: 7. Germline V gives CDR1 GTSNPN, CDR2 SVGIG (reference sequence). CDR3 DNA: TGTGCCTGGAGCCCCAGGGGGCTCTATAGCAATCAGCCCCAGCATTTT. Residues: CAWSPRGLYSNQPQHF.

This chain joins TRBV5-5 and TRBJ1-4, with 10 nucleotides matching TRBD1. CDR1 and CDR2 from the germline V gene are SGHKS and YYEKEE (reference sequence). The CDR3 extends over 14 amino acids. V was pared by 5 bases and J by 5 bases, with 3 bases of the junction left unmatched. Written as DNA, the CDR3 is TGTGCCAGCAGTAGGGGACAGGGGAATGAAAAACTGTTTTTT. Its protein product is CASSRGQGNEKLFF.

This clone turned up a few times. The V gene is TRBV7-6, the J gene TRBJ2-5, with a tentative D call TRBD2 (7 bases). The CDR3 length is 15 residues. V was clipped by 5 bases and J by 5 bases, with 18 bases between them. Germline values: CDR1 SGHVS, CDR2 FNYEAQ. CDR3 nucleotides: TGTGCCAGCAGCCCCCTGGTCGGGGGGCGGGAGACCCAGTACTTC. Its protein is CASSPLVGGRETQYF.

The chain recombines TRBV4-3 with TRBJ1-2, with a tentative D call TRBD1 (6 bases). This CDR3 spans 15 amino acids. The V gene's germline CDR1 is LGHNA and CDR2 YSLEER. Trimming stripped 0 bases from V and 8 bases from J, with 16 bases between. The CDR3 loop reads CASSQDKGGARGYTF. The CDR3 nucleotides read TGCGCCAGCAGCCAAGATAAGGGGGGGGCTAGAGGCTACACCTTC.

The genes are TRBV11-2 and TRBJ2-5; 12 positions agree with TRBD2. The CDR3 loop spans 16 amino acids. J gave up 7 bases and V 2 bases, and 8 bases lay outside the gene matches. Germline CDR1 reads SGHAT; CDR2 reads FQNNGV. The CDR3 reads CASSLKRLAGDRTQYF. In DNA form, the CDR3 reads TGTGCCAGCAGCTTAAAGCGACTAGCGGGGGACAGGACCCAGTACTTC.

The CDR3 region has the DNA TGTGCCAGTAGTGCTACTAACAGGCTAGGAGCTTTCTTT. This sequence encodes CASSATNRLGAFF. This chain links TRBV19 with TRBJ1-1; a possible D gene is TRBD1 (5 bases). CDR3 length: 13 amino acids. The germline V gene encodes CDR1 LNHDA and CDR2 SQIVND (reference sequence). Trimming shortened V by 5 bases and J by 10 bases, and 17 bases separated the two germline ends.

The genes are TRBV10-1 and TRBJ1-6; D call uncertain. In germline, CDR1 is WNHNN, CDR2 SYGVQD (reference sequence). V lost 2 bases to trimming and J lost 0 bases, with 5 bases between them. CDR3 length: 15 residues. CDR3 sequence: CASSEGSSYNSPLHF. CDR3 sequence (DNA): TGCGCCAGCAGTGAGGGGAGCTCCTATAATTCACCCCTCCACTTT.

The chain links TRBV10-2 to TRBJ2-2, with D possibly being TRBD1 (5 bases). Per the germline V gene, CDR1 is WSHSY and CDR2 is SAAADI. Trimming shortened V by 7 bases and J by 5 bases, and 14 bases separated the two germline ends. The CDR3 spans 14 residues. The CDR3 DNA reads TGCGCCAGCACTGATAGGGGTGGAACCGGGGAGCTGTTTTTT. It yields the protein CASTDRGGTGELFF.

This clone occurred a few times. The rearrangement uses TRBV19 and TRBJ1-6; a possible D gene is TRBD1 (5 bases). The length of the CDR3 is 14 residues. CDR1 and CDR2 (germline): LNHDA, SQIVND (reference sequence). Trimming pared 9 bases from V and 7 bases from J, leaving 16 bases between. The CDR3 loop is CARFGRQGNSPLHF. The DNA for the CDR3 is TGTGCCAGGTTTGGGCGTCAGGGAAATTCACCCCTCCACTTT.

The V and J genes are TRBV5-1 and TRBJ1-4; D is unresolved. The CDR3 totals 15 residues. V lost 2 bases to trimming and J lost 0 bases, with 8 bases between them. The germline gives CDR1 SGHRS, CDR2 YFSETQ. This CDR3 is CASSFSGSTNEKLFF. DNA of the CDR3: TGCGCCAGCAGCTTTTCGGGTTCAACTAATGAAAAACTGTTTTTT.

The genes are TRBV6-5 and TRBJ2-7, with 8 bases that match TRBD1. V lost 2 bases and J lost 0; bases outside the gene matches: 3. Germline CDR1 and CDR2: MNHEY and SVGAGI. CDR3 length equals 15 residues. The CDR3 DNA reads as TGTGCCAGCAGTTACGCGACAGGGGACTCCTACGAGCAGTACTTC. Protein product: CASSYATGDSYEQYF.

This clone was observed a handful of times. This chain uses TRBV6-5 with TRBJ2-7; maybe TRBD2 (7 bases). CDR3 length equals 14 residues. Germline-derived CDR1 and CDR2 are MNHEY and SVGAGI. Trimming cost V 7 bases and J 4 bases, with 17 bases left between them. Written as DNA, the CDR3 is TGTGCCAGCACTACTTATAGGGGGGGATACGAGCAGTACTTC. Amino acid sequence: CASTTYRGGYEQYF.

V usage is TRBV27 and J usage is TRBJ2-5; 8 bases are a match to TRBD1. There are 15 residues in the CDR3. Looked up from germline, CDR1 is MNHEY and CDR2 is SMNVEV (reference sequence). With 4 bases clipped from V and 6 bases from J, the junction kept 10 bases outside the gene matches. This CDR3 reads CASSSSTGDVKTQYF. CDR3 bases: TGTGCCAGCAGTTCGTCGACAGGGGACGTGAAGACCCAGTACTTC.

The V call is TRBV9, the J call TRBJ2-3, with D possibly matching TRBD1 (7 bases). The germline V gene encodes CDR1 SGDLS and CDR2 YYNGEE. V gave up 7 bases and J gave up 5 bases, with 14 bases separating them. The CDR3 is made up of 13 amino acids. The CDR3 coding sequence is TGTGCCAGCGCCTTCAGGGGGGAAGATACGCAGTATTTT. It specifies CASAFRGEDTQYF.

This CDR3 reads CASSAPSGPSYNEQFF. The CDR3 DNA reads as TGTGCCAGCAGCGCCCCTAGCGGACCCTCCTACAATGAGCAGTTCTTC. The rearrangement links TRBV9 to TRBJ2-1; 7 bases align to TRBD2. The CDR3 consists of 16 residues. Trimming cost V 3 bases and J 0 bases; bases outside gene matches: 6. The germline CDR1 and CDR2 sequences are SGDLS and YYNGEE. The variable domain in full, completed from reference TRBV9 and TRBJ2-1, reads DSGVTQTPKHLITATGQRVTLRCSPRSGDLSVYWYQQSLDQGLQFLIQYYNGEERAKGNILERFSAQQFPDLHSELNLSSLELGDSALYFCASSAPSGPSYNEQFFGPGTRLTVL.

This clone was seen a few times. CDR3: CASSQASQGRYGYTF. The CDR3 region has the DNA TGTGCCAGCAGCCAAGCCTCACAGGGGCGCTATGGCTACACCTTC. This chain links TRBV3-1 (or the pseudogene TRBV3-2) with TRBJ1-2, with 7 bases fitting TRBD1. Germline CDR1 reads LGHDT; CDR2 reads YNNKEL (reference sequence). This CDR3 contains 15 residues. Trimming took 1 base from V and 4 from J; bases not matched to a gene: 6.

V is TRBV11-2 and J is TRBJ1-1, with D uncertain. The germline V gene has CDR1 SGHAT and CDR2 FQNNGV. This CDR3 is built from 16 residues. V was trimmed by 6 bases and J by 2 bases, leaving 19 bases between them. The CDR3: CASSLMGSIVNTEAFF. Here the CDR3 DNA reads TGTGCCAGCAGTCTGATGGGCAGCATAGTCAACACTGAAGCTTTCTTT.

This chain uses TRBV30 with TRBJ2-5; unclear D gene. Trimming pared 3 bases from V and 5 bases from J, leaving 19 bases between. There are 15 residues in the CDR3. Germline CDR1 and CDR2: GTSNPN and SVGIG (reference sequence). The CDR3 nucleotides are TGTGCCTGGAGGCGGATTTTGCAGATCGGGGAGACCCAGTACTTC. It translates to CAWRRILQIGETQYF.